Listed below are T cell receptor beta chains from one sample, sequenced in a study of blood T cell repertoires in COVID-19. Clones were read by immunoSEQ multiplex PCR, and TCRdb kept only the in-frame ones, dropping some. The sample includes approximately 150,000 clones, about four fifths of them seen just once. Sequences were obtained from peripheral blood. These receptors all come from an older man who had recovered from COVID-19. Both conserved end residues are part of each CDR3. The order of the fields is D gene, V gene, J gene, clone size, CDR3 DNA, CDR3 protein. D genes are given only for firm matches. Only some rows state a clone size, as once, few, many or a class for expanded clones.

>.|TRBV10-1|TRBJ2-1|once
TGCGCCAGCAGTGAGACCCGACAGAATGAGCAGTTCTTC
CASSETRQNEQFF
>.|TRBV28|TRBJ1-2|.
TGTGCCAGCAGTTATGGGGGCGCGGGCTACACCTTC
CASSYGGAGYTF
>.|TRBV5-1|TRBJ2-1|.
TGCGCCAGCAGCTTGGGTAAGGAGGGGCCGTATGAGCAGTTCTTC
CASSLGKEGPYEQFF
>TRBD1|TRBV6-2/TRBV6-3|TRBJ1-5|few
TGTGCCAGCAGTTACCTACCCGGAACAGGGGTTGTGGGGAGCAATCAGCCCCAGCATTTT
CASSYLPGTGVVGSNQPQHF
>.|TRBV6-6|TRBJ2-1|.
TGTGCCAGCAGCCCGGGACTGTACAATGAGGGGCAGTTCTTC
CASSPGLYNEGQFF
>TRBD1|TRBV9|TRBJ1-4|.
TGTGCCAGCAGCCTAGAGCAGGGGGGAACTAATGAAAAACTGTTTTTT
CASSLEQGGTNEKLFF
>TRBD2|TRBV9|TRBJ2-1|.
TGTGCCAGCAGCGAGTGGGGTAGGACAGTTACCGGGACTAGCGGGAGCAATGAGCAGTTCTTC
CASSEWGRTVTGTSGSNEQFF
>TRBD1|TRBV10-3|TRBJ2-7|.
TGTGCCATCGGGGACAGGGGTAGCTCCTACGAGCAGTACTTC
CAIGDRGSSYEQYF
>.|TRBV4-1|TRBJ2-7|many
TGCGCCAGCAGCCAAATGTGGGGGCAGGAGCAGTACTTC
CASSQMWGQEQYF
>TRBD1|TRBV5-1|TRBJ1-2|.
TGCGCCAGCAGCTTGGGAGGGACAGGGGACGGCTACACCTTC
CASSLGGTGDGYTF
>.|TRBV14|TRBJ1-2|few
TGTGCCAGCAGCCAGAACAGGAACTATGGCTACACCTTC
CASSQNRNYGYTF
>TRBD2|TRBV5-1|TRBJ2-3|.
TGCGCCAGCAGCGGCTTGACTAGCGGGGATACGCAGTATTTT
CASSGLTSGDTQYF
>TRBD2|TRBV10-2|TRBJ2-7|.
TGCGCCAGCAAGGACCTAGGACTAGCGGGAGACCCTACGAGGGAGCAGTACTTC
CASKDLGLAGDPTREQYF
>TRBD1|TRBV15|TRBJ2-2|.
TGTGCCACCAGCAGAGATCTTTTCGGGCAGGGGGTGAACACCGGGGAGCTGTTTTTT
CATSRDLFGQGVNTGELFF
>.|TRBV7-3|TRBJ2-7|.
TGTGCCAGCAGCTTAGCGGGTAGCTACGAGCAGTACTTC
CASSLAGSYEQYF
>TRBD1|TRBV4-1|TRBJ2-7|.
TGCGCCAGCAGCCAGACAGGGGGTTCCTCCTGGGAGCAGTACTTC
CASSQTGGSSWEQYF
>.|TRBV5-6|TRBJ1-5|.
TGTGCCAGCAGCAGTAGACAGAGCAATCAGCCCCAGCATTTT
CASSSRQSNQPQHF
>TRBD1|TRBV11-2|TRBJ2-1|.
TGTGCCAGCAGCCAACTAGGGACAGGGGGCGGAAGCTCCTACAATGAGCAGTTCTTC
CASSQLGTGGGSSYNEQFF
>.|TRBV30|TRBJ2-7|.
TGTGCCTGGAGTGGGATTTGGACAGACTCCTACGAGCAGTACTTC
CAWSGIWTDSYEQYF
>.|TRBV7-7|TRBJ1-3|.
TGTGCCAGCAGCCCAGCGACAGGTCCGGGAAACACCATATATTTT
CASSPATGPGNTIYF
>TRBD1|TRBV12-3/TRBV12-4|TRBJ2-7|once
TGTGCCAGCAGTTCCGACAGGGGCGAGCAGTACTTC
CASSSDRGEQYF
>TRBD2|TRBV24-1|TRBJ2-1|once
TGTGCCACCAGTGATACGAGGGAGGGTCGTGAGCAGTTCTTC
CATSDTREGREQFF
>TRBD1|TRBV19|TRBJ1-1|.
TGTGCCAGTAGTGTAGAACAGGGGCTGAACACTGAAGCTTTCTTT
CASSVEQGLNTEAFF
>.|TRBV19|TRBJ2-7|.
TGTGCCAGTAGTATGGTCCACAGGGGGGGTGAGCAGTACTTC
CASSMVHRGGEQYF
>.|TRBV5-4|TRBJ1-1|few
TGTGCCAGCAGCACGGCGACAGGTGAAGACACTGAAGCTTTCTTT
CASSTATGEDTEAFF
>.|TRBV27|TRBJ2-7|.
TGTGCCAGCAGTTTTGGTCAGGGGTACGAGCAGTACTTC
CASSFGQGYEQYF
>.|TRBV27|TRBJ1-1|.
TGTGCCAGCAGTTTTTCCATGAACACTGAAGCTTTCTTT
CASSFSMNTEAFF
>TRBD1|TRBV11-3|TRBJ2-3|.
TGTGCCAGCAGCTTTCAAGGGGGCGCGTCAGATACGCAGTATTTT
CASSFQGGASDTQYF
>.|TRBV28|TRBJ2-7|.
TGTGCCAGCAGTTTAGGGACTGTATCCTACGAGCAGTACTTC
CASSLGTVSYEQYF
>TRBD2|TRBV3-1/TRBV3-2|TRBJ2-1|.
TGTGCCAGCAGCCAAGAGTCGGGTATCGGGAGGGCTGTCAATGAGCAGTTCTTC
CASSQESGIGRAVNEQFF
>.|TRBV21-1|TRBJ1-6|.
TGTGCCAGCAGCATTCGGCGGAGCTCCTATAATTCACCCCTCCACTTT
CASSIRRSSYNSPLHF
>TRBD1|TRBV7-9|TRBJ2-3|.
TGTGCCAGCAGCCGAACTCTACAGGGGGCGGGAGATACGCAGTATTTT
CASSRTLQGAGDTQYF
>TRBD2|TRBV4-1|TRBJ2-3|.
TGCGCCAGCAGCCAAGTCGGACTAGCGGATGGAGCACCTTCGCAGTATTTT
CASSQVGLADGAPSQYF
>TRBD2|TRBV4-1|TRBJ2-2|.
TGCGCCAGCAGCCAAGTCCTAGCGGGATTGAACACCGGGGAGCTGTTTTTT
CASSQVLAGLNTGELFF
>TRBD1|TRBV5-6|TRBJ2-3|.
TGTGCCAGCAGCTTGGTGGGGGAAGCAGGGGGCTATGACACAGATACGCAGTATTTT
CASSLVGEAGGYDTDTQYF
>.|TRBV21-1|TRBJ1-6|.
TGTGCCAGCAGCATCCGGGACAGACTCTCACCCCTCCACTTT
CASSIRDRLSPLHF
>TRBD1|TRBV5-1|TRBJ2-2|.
TGCGCCAGCACCGAGACAGGGGACACCGGGGAGCTGTTTTTT
CASTETGDTGELFF